A single sample is the source of the 21 T cell receptor beta chains below, sequenced in a study of identical twins (dated by TCRdb to the mid-2010s). Library prep was done by 5' RACE. TCRdb records Illumina HiSeq 2000 as the sequencer. TCRdb reprocessed the public reads (quality trimming at Q25 with fastp, clone calling with MiXCR) and kept in-frame beta chains. CDR3 protein sequences are deduplicated, and each keeps its most common genes and DNA. The sample profile shows around 680,000 distinct CDR3 sequences; 8.5% to 9% of them were found once. Of the sample, roughly 0.97% is held by the ten largest clones. This sample also appeared in a second study, on yellow fever vaccine responses in identical twins.

Material for sequencing was PBMCs. Receptors were obtained from a woman between 18 and 29 years old in good health.

The chain's CDR3 is CASKPGLARYNEQFF. The CDR3 DNA reads as TGTGCCAGCAAGCCGGGACTAGCGCGCTACAATGAGCAGTTCTTC. The chain links TRBV2 to TRBJ2-1, with 10 bases that match TRBD2. The germline CDR1 and CDR2 sequences are SNHLY and FYNNEI. J gave up 3 bases and V 7 bases, and 6 bases lay outside the gene matches. The CDR3 totals 15 residues.

The chain has TRBV3-1 and TRBJ1-1; 12 bases match TRBD1. CDR1 LGHDT and CDR2 YNNKEL come from the germline V gene (reference sequence). The CDR3 runs 14 residues. The chain's CDR3 is CATRDRGLNTEAFF. The CDR3 DNA follows: TGTGCAACCCGGGACAGGGGGCTGAACACTGAAGCTTTCTTT.

This clonotype was found a few times. The V gene is TRBV5-1, the J gene TRBJ2-1; D might be TRBD2 (7 bases). Germline assignment: CDR1 SGHRS and CDR2 YFSETQ. V lost 4 bases and J 3 bases, leaving 17 bases between the germline ends. This CDR3 has 16 amino acids. The CDR3 region is CASSLGGGAFYNEQFF. CDR3 nucleotides: TGCGCCAGCAGCCTAGGAGGGGGGGCCTTCTACAATGAGCAGTTCTTC.

This chain joins TRBV11-2 and TRBJ1-1; D perhaps matches TRBD1 (6 bases). V shed 3 bases and J shed 0 bases, with 11 bases lying between them. CDR1 and CDR2 from the germline V gene are SGHAT and FQNNGV. This CDR3 comprises 15 residues. The CDR3 protein is CASSLDTGMNTEAFF. The CDR3 DNA reads TGTGCCAGCAGCTTGGACACAGGGATGAACACTGAAGCTTTCTTT. The full variable domain, completed using reference TRBV11-2 and TRBJ1-1, is EAGVAQSPRYKIIEKRQSVAFWCNPISGHATLYWYQQILGQGPKLLIQFQNNGVVDDSQLPKDRFSAERLKGVDSTLKIQPAKLEDSAVYLCASSLDTGMNTEAFFGQGTRLTVV.

This clonotype was seen a handful of times. The chain combines TRBV12-3 or TRBV12-4 with TRBJ2-7; D may match TRBD1 or TRBD2 (5 bases each). The CDR3 contains 15 residues. V shed 4 bases and J shed 4 bases, with 17 bases lying between them. The CDR3 region has the DNA TGTGCCAGCAGTTCCCCCGGGACGGTGATATACGAGCAGTACTTC. It codes for CASSSPGTVIYEQYF.

CDR3 residues: CASSSSVHYEQYF. CDR3 sequence (DNA): TGTGCCAGCAGTTCCAGCGTTCACTACGAGCAGTACTTC. The gene calls are TRBV27 and TRBJ2-7; D is unresolved. The CDR3 covers 13 residues. Trimming removed 4 bases at V and 3 bases at J, with 10 bases between. Germline V CDR1 and CDR2: MNHEY, SMNVEV (reference sequence).

The table lists this clonotype with many counts. This chain connects TRBV24-1 to TRBJ2-2, with D unresolved. Trimming took 0 bases from V and 7 from J, leaving 11 bases between them. The CDR3 runs 15 residues. Germline loops: CDR1 KGHDR, CDR2 SFDVKD. The CDR3 DNA is TGTGCCACCAGTGATTTGTGGGTTTCGGACGGGGAGCTGTTTTTT. Amino acid sequence: CATSDLWVSDGELFF.

This clonotype was found a few times. The J gene is TRBJ2-1, the V gene TRBV6-2 or TRBV6-3, with D hard to call. The CDR3 spans 12 residues. Germline assignment: CDR1 MNHEY and CDR2 SVGEGT. V lost 6 bases and J lost 8, with 11 bases in between. The CDR3 spells CASSNSPHEQFF. CDR3 in DNA: TGTGCCAGCAGCAACTCGCCCCATGAGCAGTTCTTC.

This clonotype has at least ten counts. The chain combines TRBV5-1 with TRBJ2-7; perhaps TRBD2 as D (7 bases). Germline CDR1 reads SGHRS; CDR2 reads YFSETQ. The length of the CDR3 is 14 residues. Trimming took off 4 bases at V and 2 bases at J, with 13 bases between the two ends. CDR3 sequence reads: CASSTGGQTYEQYF. CDR3 DNA sequence: TGCGCCAGCAGCACCGGGGGGCAGACCTACGAGCAGTACTTC.

There are a few counts of this clonotype. The V gene is TRBV7-2, the J gene TRBJ2-1, with 8 positions matching TRBD1. The germline gives CDR1 SGHTA, CDR2 FQGNSA. This CDR3 spans 15 amino acids. V lost 5 bases, J lost 6 bases, and 9 bases stayed unmatched. The CDR3 loop is CASSPDRGGINEQFF. Here the CDR3 DNA reads TGTGCCAGCAGCCCCGACAGGGGTGGCATCAATGAGCAGTTCTTC.

This rearrangement joins TRBV3-1 to TRBJ2-2, with no clear D. The CDR3 totals 15 residues. The germline gives CDR1 LGHDT, CDR2 YNNKEL (reference sequence). Trimming left V 10 bases short and J 0 bases short, with 15 bases between. Written as DNA, the CDR3 is TGTGCCACCTGCCAAGTCCCCTCGAACACCGGGGAGCTGTTTTTT. As protein: CATCQVPSNTGELFF.

The table lists this clonotype with a few counts. The chain joins TRBV20-1 to TRBJ2-7, with 12 nucleotides matching TRBD2. The CDR3 is made up of 14 amino acids. The J segment lost 6 bases and the V segment lost 5 bases, leaving 8 bases of the junction unmatched. CDR1 is DFQATT, CDR2 SNEGSKA, per germline (reference sequence). CDR3 nucleotide sequence: TGCAGTGCTCAACGACTAGCGGGAGTTAGCGAGCAGTACTTC. Amino acids: CSAQRLAGVSEQYF.

This sequence joins TRBV20-1 and TRBJ2-5; D gene uncertain. V lost 6 bases and J lost 4, with 12 bases in between. The CDR3 sequence is 12 residues long. CDR1 is DFQATT, CDR2 SNEGSKA, per germline (reference sequence). Here the CDR3 DNA reads TGCAGTGCGCGTAGGACGGCAGAGACCCAGTACTTC. Amino acid sequence: CSARRTAETQYF.

The CDR3 sequence is CASSEGAKADEQYF. Written as DNA, the CDR3 is TGTGCCAGCAGTGAGGGGGCCAAGGCGGACGAGCAGTACTTC. This chain joins TRBV6-1 and TRBJ2-7; possible D gene TRBD1, 6 bases. V dropped 3 bases and J dropped 5 bases, with 14 bases sitting between them. Germline lookup yields CDR1 MNHNS and CDR2 SASEGT. The CDR3 runs 14 residues.

This chain uses TRBV6-2 or TRBV6-3 with TRBJ2-3; 10 nucleotides agree with TRBD2. V dropped 6 bases and J dropped 3; count of bases not matched to a gene: 3. Germline V CDR1 and CDR2: MNHEY, SVGEGT. The CDR3 loop spans 14 amino acids. The CDR3 region has the DNA TGTGCCAGCAGCCAACTAGCGGGGACAGATACGCAGTATTTT. This gives the protein CASSQLAGTDTQYF.

This chain uses TRBV7-2 with TRBJ2-3, with 10 bases fitting TRBD2. V dropped 5 bases and J dropped 1; count of bases not matched to a gene: 6. Germline CDR1 SGHTA, CDR2 FQGNSA. This CDR3 has 16 residues. CDR3 in amino acids: CASSRLSGGRTDTQYF. The DNA for the CDR3 is TGTGCCAGCAGCCGTCTTAGCGGGGGGCGCACAGATACGCAGTATTTT.

Ten or more counts support this clonotype. This chain links TRBV5-1 with TRBJ2-2; D unresolved. This CDR3 has 16 amino acids. Trimming cost V 4 bases and J 0 bases, with 13 bases left between them. Looked up from germline, CDR1 is SGHRS and CDR2 is YFSETQ. The CDR3 loop is CASSQQMTSNTGELFF. The DNA for the CDR3 is TGCGCCAGCAGCCAGCAGATGACATCGAACACCGGGGAGCTGTTTTTT.

This clonotype occurred many times. The gene calls are TRBV5-1 and TRBJ2-1; the D gene is possibly TRBD2 (5 bases). Germline CDR1 reads SGHRS; CDR2 reads YFSETQ. The V and J ends lost 3 bases and 10 bases respectively, with 11 bases between them. The CDR3 contains 12 residues. The DNA for the CDR3 is TGCGCCAGCAGCTCGGACTGGATAGAGCAGTTCTTC. Protein product: CASSSDWIEQFF.

There are a few counts of this clonotype. The chain is built from TRBV29-1 and TRBJ2-7, with D uncertain. The CDR3 spans 12 residues. V was cut by 4 bases and J by 2 bases, with 9 bases left in between. The germline CDR1 and CDR2 sequences are SQVTM and ANQGSEA. The CDR3 bases are TGCAGCGTTGCCACGGATCCCTACGAGCAGTACTTC. Its protein product is CSVATDPYEQYF.

The chain is built from TRBV6-2 or TRBV6-3 and TRBJ2-3; D is unclear. Germline assignment: CDR1 MNHEY and CDR2 SVGEGT. V lost 2 bases and J lost 5, with 8 bases in between. The CDR3 runs to 13 residues. The CDR3 loop is CASSYPLGDTQYF. The DNA of the CDR3 is TGTGCCAGCAGTTACCCTCTCGGAGATACGCAGTATTTT.

The table lists this clonotype with a few counts. The chain couples TRBV2 to TRBJ2-3; tentatively, D is TRBD2 (5 bases). The V and J ends lost 6 bases and 4 bases respectively, with 17 bases between them. The CDR3 spans 15 residues. The germline gives CDR1 SNHLY, CDR2 FYNNEI. The CDR3 sequence: CASSPRTGIPDTQYF. CDR3 bases: TGTGCCAGCAGCCCCAGGACTGGGATTCCAGATACGCAGTATTTT.